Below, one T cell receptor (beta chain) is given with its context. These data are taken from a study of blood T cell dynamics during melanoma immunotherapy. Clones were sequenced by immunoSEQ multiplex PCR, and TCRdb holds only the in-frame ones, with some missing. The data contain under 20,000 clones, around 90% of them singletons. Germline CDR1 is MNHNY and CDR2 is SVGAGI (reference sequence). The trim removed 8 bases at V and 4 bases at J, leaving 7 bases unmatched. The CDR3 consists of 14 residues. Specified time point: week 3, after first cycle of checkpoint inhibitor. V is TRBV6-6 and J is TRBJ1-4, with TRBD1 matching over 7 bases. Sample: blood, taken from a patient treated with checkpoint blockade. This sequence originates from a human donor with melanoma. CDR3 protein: CASVNRGGNEKLFF. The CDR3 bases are TGTGCCAGCGTGAACAGGGGAGGTAATGAAAAACTGTTTTTT.